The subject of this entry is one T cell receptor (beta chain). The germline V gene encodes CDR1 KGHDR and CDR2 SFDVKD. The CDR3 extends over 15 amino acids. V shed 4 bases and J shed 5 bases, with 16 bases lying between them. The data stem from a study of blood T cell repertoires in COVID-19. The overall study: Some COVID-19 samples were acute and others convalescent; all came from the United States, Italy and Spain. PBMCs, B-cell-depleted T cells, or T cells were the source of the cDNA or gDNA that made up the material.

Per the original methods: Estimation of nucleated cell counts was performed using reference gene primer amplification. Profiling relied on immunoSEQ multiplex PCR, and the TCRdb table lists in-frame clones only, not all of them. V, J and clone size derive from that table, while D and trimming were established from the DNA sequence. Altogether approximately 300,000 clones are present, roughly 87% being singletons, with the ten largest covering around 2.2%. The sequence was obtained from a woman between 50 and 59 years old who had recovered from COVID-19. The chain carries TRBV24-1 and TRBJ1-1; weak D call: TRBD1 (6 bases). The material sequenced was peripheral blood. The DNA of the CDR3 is TGTGCCACCAGTGAAACCAGGGGCGCTGGGACTGAAGCTTTCTTT. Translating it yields CATSETRGAGTEAFF.